This is a list of T cell receptor beta chains from one sample in a study of Ad26.COV2.S vaccination and SARS-CoV-2 variants. Using immunoSEQ multiplex PCR, the repertoire was profiled, and TCRdb retains in-frame clones only, with some absent. The profile covers about 400,000 clones, with roughly 90% appearing a single time and around 1.9% taken by the ten largest. The sequences come from peripheral blood, collected in a trial of Ad26.COV2.S vaccine versus placebo. The origin of the receptors is a person between 18 and 65 years old who received the Ad26.COV2.S COVID-19 vaccine or a placebo. Each CDR3 is given with its conserved first and last residue. Each record gives: D gene, clone size, J gene, V gene, CDR3 protein, CDR3 DNA. A D gene is named only where the DNA matches it firmly. Not all rows give a size; the values are once, few, many and, for expanded clones, a class.

d_gene: .
abundance: .
j_gene: TRBJ1-6
v_gene: TRBV6-1
CDR3aa: CASSEVLDSPLHF
CDR3nt: TGTGCCAGCAGTGAAGTTTTGGATTCACCCCTCCACTTT

d_gene: .
abundance: .
j_gene: TRBJ1-2
v_gene: TRBV28
CDR3aa: CASSQGITGYGYTF
CDR3nt: TGTGCCAGCAGCCAAGGGATTACGGGCTATGGCTACACCTTC

d_gene: .
abundance: .
j_gene: TRBJ2-2
v_gene: TRBV19
CDR3aa: CATLTAGELFF
CDR3nt: TGTGCCACCCTTACGGCCGGGGAGCTGTTTTTT

d_gene: .
abundance: .
j_gene: TRBJ1-5
v_gene: TRBV30
CDR3aa: CAGAVGFGQPQHF
CDR3nt: TGTGCCGGTGCAGTGGGTTTTGGGCAGCCCCAGCATTTT

d_gene: .
abundance: .
j_gene: TRBJ2-6
v_gene: TRBV7-8
CDR3aa: CASSLMDLISGANVLTF
CDR3nt: TGTGCCAGCAGCCTAATGGACCTTATCTCTGGGGCCAACGTCCTGACTTTC

d_gene: TRBD2
abundance: .
j_gene: TRBJ2-1
v_gene: TRBV10-1
CDR3aa: CASSDSGSGSLNEQFF
CDR3nt: TGCGCCAGCAGTGATTCTGGGAGCGGGAGTCTCAATGAGCAGTTCTTC

d_gene: .
abundance: .
j_gene: TRBJ2-5
v_gene: TRBV9
CDR3aa: CASSVAPGEQETQYF
CDR3nt: TGTGCCAGCAGCGTAGCGCCGGGCGAGCAAGAGACCCAGTACTTC

d_gene: .
abundance: once
j_gene: TRBJ1-1
v_gene: TRBV28
CDR3aa: CASRGSMNTEAFF
CDR3nt: TGTGCCAGCAGGGGTAGCATGAACACTGAAGCTTTCTTT

d_gene: .
abundance: .
j_gene: TRBJ2-3
v_gene: TRBV29-1
CDR3aa: CSVFGSYTDTQYF
CDR3nt: TGCAGCGTCTTCGGGTCGTACACAGATACGCAGTATTTT

d_gene: TRBD1
abundance: once
j_gene: TRBJ2-7
v_gene: TRBV7-4
CDR3aa: CASSLVRGSSEQYF
CDR3nt: TGTGCCAGCAGCTTAGTCAGGGGGAGCTCCGAGCAGTACTTC

d_gene: .
abundance: .
j_gene: TRBJ2-1
v_gene: TRBV5-4
CDR3aa: CASSFSLLSSYNEQFF
CDR3nt: TGTGCCAGCAGCTTCTCGCTGTTAAGCTCCTACAATGAGCAGTTCTTC

d_gene: .
abundance: .
j_gene: TRBJ1-2
v_gene: TRBV6-2/TRBV6-3
CDR3aa: CASSYSVRDGYTF
CDR3nt: TGTGCCAGCAGTTACTCGGTCAGAGATGGCTACACCTTC

d_gene: .
abundance: .
j_gene: TRBJ2-7
v_gene: TRBV28
CDR3aa: CASSSSGTLSYEQYF
CDR3nt: TGTGCCAGCAGTTCCTCCGGGACGCTCTCCTACGAGCAGTACTTC

d_gene: .
abundance: .
j_gene: TRBJ2-7
v_gene: TRBV28
CDR3aa: CATLDGQAIYEQYF
CDR3nt: TGTGCCACTCTGGACGGGCAGGCCATCTACGAGCAGTACTTC

d_gene: .
abundance: .
j_gene: TRBJ2-7
v_gene: TRBV6-4
CDR3aa: CASSESPEGYEQYF
CDR3nt: TGTGCCAGCAGTGAGTCGCCTGAAGGGTACGAGCAGTACTTC

d_gene: .
abundance: .
j_gene: TRBJ2-3
v_gene: TRBV30
CDR3aa: CAWSLGRGTDTQYF
CDR3nt: TGTGCCTGGTCCTTGGGTCGCGGCACAGATACGCAGTATTTT

d_gene: .
abundance: .
j_gene: TRBJ1-2
v_gene: TRBV4-1
CDR3aa: CASSQAQGNYGYTF
CDR3nt: TGCGCCAGCAGCCAAGCACAGGGTAACTATGGCTACACCTTC

d_gene: .
abundance: .
j_gene: TRBJ2-1
v_gene: TRBV28
CDR3aa: CASSWGSSGLYNEQFF
CDR3nt: TGTGCCAGCAGTTGGGGATCCTCTGGCCTCTACAATGAGCAGTTCTTC

d_gene: .
abundance: .
j_gene: TRBJ2-1
v_gene: TRBV24-1
CDR3aa: CATSDGGRRLANEQFF
CDR3nt: TGTGCCACCAGTGATGGGGGGAGGAGGCTAGCCAATGAGCAGTTCTTC

d_gene: .
abundance: .
j_gene: TRBJ2-5
v_gene: TRBV18
CDR3aa: CASSPPSRETQYF
CDR3nt: TGTGCCAGCTCACCCCCAAGTCGGGAGACCCAGTACTTC

d_gene: .
abundance: .
j_gene: TRBJ1-1
v_gene: TRBV7-9
CDR3aa: CASGPGDSSGEAFF
CDR3nt: TGTGCCAGCGGACCCGGGGACTCCTCGGGTGAAGCTTTCTTT

d_gene: .
abundance: .
j_gene: TRBJ2-1
v_gene: TRBV7-2
CDR3aa: CASSLYGRTFNEQFF
CDR3nt: TGTGCCAGCAGCTTATACGGACGGACCTTTAATGAGCAGTTCTTC

d_gene: TRBD1
abundance: .
j_gene: TRBJ2-1
v_gene: TRBV29-1
CDR3aa: CSVAGRTGGGEQFF
CDR3nt: TGCAGCGTTGCAGGGAGGACAGGGGGCGGTGAGCAGTTCTTC

d_gene: TRBD2
abundance: .
j_gene: TRBJ2-7
v_gene: TRBV28
CDR3aa: CASSLTLAGGPSYEQYF
CDR3nt: TGTGCCAGCAGTTTGACTCTAGCGGGAGGGCCCTCCTACGAGCAGTACTTC

d_gene: .
abundance: once
j_gene: TRBJ1-1
v_gene: TRBV9
CDR3aa: CASSVGHTGRNTEAFF
CDR3nt: TGTGCCAGCAGCGTAGGACATACCGGGAGGAACACTGAAGCTTTCTTT

d_gene: .
abundance: .
j_gene: TRBJ1-4
v_gene: TRBV11-3
CDR3aa: CASSPHMGGTEKLFF
CDR3nt: TGTGCCAGCAGCCCCCACATGGGAGGGACTGAAAAACTGTTTTTT

d_gene: .
abundance: .
j_gene: TRBJ2-1
v_gene: TRBV4-1
CDR3aa: CASSQVLRVGNEQFF
CDR3nt: TGCGCCAGCAGCCAAGTCCTTCGGGTGGGGAATGAGCAGTTCTTC

d_gene: .
abundance: .
j_gene: TRBJ2-2
v_gene: TRBV11-2
CDR3aa: CASSFDNTGELFF
CDR3nt: TGTGCCAGCAGCTTCGATAACACCGGGGAGCTGTTTTTT

d_gene: TRBD2
abundance: .
j_gene: TRBJ2-7
v_gene: TRBV5-1
CDR3aa: CASSSTGTTDYEQYF
CDR3nt: TGCGCCAGCAGCTCAACCGGGACTACCGACTACGAGCAGTACTTC

d_gene: .
abundance: .
j_gene: TRBJ2-7
v_gene: TRBV18
CDR3aa: CASSPQDAQAYEQYF
CDR3nt: TGTGCCAGCTCACCACAGGACGCTCAAGCCTACGAGCAGTACTTC

d_gene: .
abundance: .
j_gene: TRBJ2-7
v_gene: TRBV4-2
CDR3aa: CASSQDYGDLSSYEQYF
CDR3nt: TGTGCCAGCAGCCAAGATTACGGGGATCTAAGCTCCTACGAGCAGTACTTC

d_gene: .
abundance: once
j_gene: TRBJ1-1
v_gene: TRBV28
CDR3aa: CASSWYGNTEAFF
CDR3nt: TGTGCCAGCAGTTGGTACGGGAACACTGAAGCTTTCTTT

d_gene: .
abundance: .
j_gene: TRBJ2-1
v_gene: TRBV29-1
CDR3aa: CSVDQSSYNEQFF
CDR3nt: TGCAGCGTTGACCAGAGCTCCTACAATGAGCAGTTCTTC

d_gene: .
abundance: .
j_gene: TRBJ1-5
v_gene: TRBV4-1
CDR3aa: CASSQVWGQPQHF
CDR3nt: TGCGCCAGCAGCCAAGTATGGGGGCAGCCCCAGCATTTT

d_gene: TRBD2
abundance: .
j_gene: TRBJ2-5
v_gene: TRBV7-8
CDR3aa: CASSFLTSGHKETQYF
CDR3nt: TGTGCCAGCAGCTTCCTGACTAGCGGGCACAAAGAGACCCAGTACTTC

d_gene: .
abundance: .
j_gene: TRBJ2-5
v_gene: TRBV14
CDR3aa: CASSQAPRGETQYF
CDR3nt: TGTGCCAGCAGCCAAGCTCCAAGGGGAGAGACCCAGTACTTC

d_gene: .
abundance: .
j_gene: TRBJ2-7
v_gene: TRBV7-9
CDR3aa: CASSPGLRPYEQYF
CDR3nt: TGTGCCAGCAGCCCGGGACTTAGGCCGTACGAGCAGTACTTC

d_gene: .
abundance: .
j_gene: TRBJ1-2
v_gene: TRBV12-3/TRBV12-4
CDR3aa: CASSSGYGYTF
CDR3nt: TGTGCCAGCAGTTCAGGCTATGGCTACACCTTC

d_gene: .
abundance: .
j_gene: TRBJ1-3
v_gene: TRBV6-5
CDR3aa: CASSYVGPGNTIYF
CDR3nt: TGTGCCAGCAGTTACGTGGGACCTGGAAACACCATATATTTT

d_gene: .
abundance: .
j_gene: TRBJ1-1
v_gene: TRBV5-6
CDR3aa: CASSLEGGILPEAFF
CDR3nt: TGTGCCAGCAGCTTGGAGGGTGGGATACTACCTGAAGCTTTCTTT